What follows describes a single T cell receptor (beta chain). What it binds is unknown. The data belong to a study of T cell repertoires in cytomegalovirus infection. TCRdb re-called the reads with MiXCR, one entry per CDR3 protein. The sample has about 830,000 distinct CDR3 sequences; about 30% are singletons. V lost 1 base to trimming and J lost 2 bases, with 10 bases between them. Germline assignment: CDR1 SGHNT and CDR2 YYREEE (reference sequence). The CDR3 runs to 16 residues. This rearrangement joins TRBV5-4 to TRBJ1-6, with D unresolved. The clonotype originates from a human donor in good health (CMV status not recorded). Some clones in this sample may be carry-over from other donors' samples. The sample consisted of cultured CD8+ T cells from PBMCs, taken from culture after CMV antigen stimulation. The CDR3 DNA reads as TGTGCCAGCAGCTTGATCGGGTTTGCCTATAATTCACCCCTCCACTTT. This sequence encodes CASSLIGFAYNSPLHF.